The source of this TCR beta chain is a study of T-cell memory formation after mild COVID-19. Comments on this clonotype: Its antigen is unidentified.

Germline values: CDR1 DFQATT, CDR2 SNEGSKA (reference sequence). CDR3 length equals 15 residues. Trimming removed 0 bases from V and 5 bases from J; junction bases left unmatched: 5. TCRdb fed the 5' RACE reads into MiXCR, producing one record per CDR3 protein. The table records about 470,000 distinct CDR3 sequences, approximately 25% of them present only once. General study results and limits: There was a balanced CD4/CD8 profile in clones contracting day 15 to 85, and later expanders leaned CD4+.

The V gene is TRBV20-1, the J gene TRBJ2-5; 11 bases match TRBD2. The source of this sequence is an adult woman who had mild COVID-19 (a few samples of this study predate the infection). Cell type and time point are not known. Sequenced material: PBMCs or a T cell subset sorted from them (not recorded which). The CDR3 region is CSARDIAGGPETQYF. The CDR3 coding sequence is TGCAGTGCTAGAGATATAGCGGGGGGGCCGGAGACCCAGTACTTC.